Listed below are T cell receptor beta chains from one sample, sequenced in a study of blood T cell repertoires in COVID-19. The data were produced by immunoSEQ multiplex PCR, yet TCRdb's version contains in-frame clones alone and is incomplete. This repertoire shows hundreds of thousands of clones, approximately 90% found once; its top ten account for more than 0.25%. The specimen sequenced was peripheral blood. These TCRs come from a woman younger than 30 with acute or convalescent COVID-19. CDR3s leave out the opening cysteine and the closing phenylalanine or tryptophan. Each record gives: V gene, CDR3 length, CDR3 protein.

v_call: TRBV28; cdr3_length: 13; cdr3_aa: ASSFGQTLNQPQH
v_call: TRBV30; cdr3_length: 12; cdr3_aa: AWSTSGGPGTQY
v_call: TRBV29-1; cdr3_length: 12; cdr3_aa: SAQRTSGADTQY
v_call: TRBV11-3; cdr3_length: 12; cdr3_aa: ASSLAGEVTEAF
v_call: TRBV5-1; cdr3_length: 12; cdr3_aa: ASSLTGLGGEQY
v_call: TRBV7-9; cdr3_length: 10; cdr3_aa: ASSPGGQFKF
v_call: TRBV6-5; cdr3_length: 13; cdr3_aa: ASSQPAGDNQPQH
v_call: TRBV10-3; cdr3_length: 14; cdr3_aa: AISDLRDSNTGELF
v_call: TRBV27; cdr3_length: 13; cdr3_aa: ASSWEGPSSYEQY
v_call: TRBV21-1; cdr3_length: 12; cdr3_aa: ASSKGHPNTEAF
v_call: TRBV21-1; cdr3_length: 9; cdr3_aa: ARRRGEGYT
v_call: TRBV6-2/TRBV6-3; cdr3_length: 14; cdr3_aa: ASSIARPDRFYEQY
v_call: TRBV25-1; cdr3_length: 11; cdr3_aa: ASSDQGRIEQY
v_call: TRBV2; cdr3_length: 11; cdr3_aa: ASMETESYEQY
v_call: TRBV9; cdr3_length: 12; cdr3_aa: ASSVDGNNQPQH
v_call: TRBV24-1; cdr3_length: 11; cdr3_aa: ATSDYRGVEAF
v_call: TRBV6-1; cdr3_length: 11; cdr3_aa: ASSDRQDYGYT
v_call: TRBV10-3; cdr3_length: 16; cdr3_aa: AISEPILRQGHNYGYT
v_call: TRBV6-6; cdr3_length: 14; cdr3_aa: ASTRTQGRMNTEAF
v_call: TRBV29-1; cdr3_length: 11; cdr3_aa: SVTAGMNTEAF
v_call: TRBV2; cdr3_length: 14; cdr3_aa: ASRDLQGRGGTEAF
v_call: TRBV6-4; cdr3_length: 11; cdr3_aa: ASSPWGGEPLH
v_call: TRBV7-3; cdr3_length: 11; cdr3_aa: ASSSTRDQPQH
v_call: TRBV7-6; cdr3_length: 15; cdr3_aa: ASSLGSGLSSGNTIY
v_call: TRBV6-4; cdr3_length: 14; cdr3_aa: ASSETRGIGSNEQF
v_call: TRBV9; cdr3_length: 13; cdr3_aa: ASSVSGSTNEKLF
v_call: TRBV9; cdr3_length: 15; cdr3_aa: ASSVGAGGHSYNEQF
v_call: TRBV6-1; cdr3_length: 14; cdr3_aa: ASSVTGTGDNQPQH
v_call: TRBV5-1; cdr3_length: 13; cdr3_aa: ASSLGGSGANVLT
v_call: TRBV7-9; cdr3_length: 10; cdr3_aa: ASSPIGGELF
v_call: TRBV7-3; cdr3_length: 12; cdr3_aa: ASSSTGQGALAF
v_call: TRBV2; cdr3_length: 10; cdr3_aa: ASRRSSYEQY
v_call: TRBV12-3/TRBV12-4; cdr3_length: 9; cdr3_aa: ASSLSGEQF
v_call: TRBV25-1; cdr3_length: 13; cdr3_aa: ASSESIGGFNEQF
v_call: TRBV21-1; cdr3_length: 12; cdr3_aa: ASMRTATGREQF
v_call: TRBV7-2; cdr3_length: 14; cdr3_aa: ASSLGPGGYNSPLH
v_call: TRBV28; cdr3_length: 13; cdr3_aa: ASSFGDRGGNTIY
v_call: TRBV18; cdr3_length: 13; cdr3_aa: ASSRATALGTEAF
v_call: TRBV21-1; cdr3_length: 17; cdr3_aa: ASSKSSRAGEATNEKLF
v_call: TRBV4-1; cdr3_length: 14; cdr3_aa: ASSQDSVARGDGYT
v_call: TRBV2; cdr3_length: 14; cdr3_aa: ASSDRDRGFGNTIY
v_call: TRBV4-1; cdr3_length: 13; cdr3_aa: ASSQAGERLYGYT
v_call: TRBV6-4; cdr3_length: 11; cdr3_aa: ASSQGVDQPQH
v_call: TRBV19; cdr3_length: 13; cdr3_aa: ASSPLTVNTGELF